A single sample gave rise to the 26 T cell receptor beta chains below, sequenced in a study of identical twins. TCRdb redid the calling of the 5' RACE reads with MiXCR, one entry per CDR3 protein. This repertoire shows about 890,000 distinct CDR3 sequences, 9% to 15% found once; its top ten account for 1.5% to 2%. The same data also went into a second study, on yellow fever vaccine responses in identical twins.

The sequenced sample was PBMCs. These receptor sequences come from a woman younger than 35 in good health.

V and J are TRBV15 and TRBJ2-5, with D hard to call. CDR1 and CDR2 from the germline V gene are LNHNV and YYDKDF (reference sequence). The CDR3 length is 15 residues. Trimming cost V 1 base and J 1 base, with 10 bases left between them. CDR3 in DNA: TGTGCCACCAGCAGAGTTTTGACCGCCCAAGAGACCCAGTACTTC. Encoded protein: CATSRVLTAQETQYF.

The sample holds a few counts of this clonotype. V and J are TRBV12-3 or TRBV12-4 and TRBJ2-5, with 14 positions matching TRBD2. The J segment lost 4 bases and the V segment lost 7 bases, leaving 8 bases of the junction unmatched. This CDR3 has 16 residues. This chain's CDR3 is CASTQRLAGGRETQYF. The CDR3 region has the DNA TGTGCCAGCACCCAAAGACTAGCGGGAGGGAGAGAGACCCAGTACTTC.

The chain recombines TRBV12-3 or TRBV12-4 with TRBJ1-1, with a weak D call TRBD1 (5 bases). This CDR3 has 14 amino acids. V shed 6 bases and J shed 6 bases, with 17 bases lying between them. The CDR3 loop is CASSLDSWKPEAFF. The CDR3 coding sequence is TGTGCCAGCAGCCTCGACAGTTGGAAGCCTGAAGCTTTCTTT.

This clonotype was observed many times. This sequence joins TRBV29-1 and TRBJ1-4; TRBD1 agrees at 9 bases. There are 15 residues in the CDR3. J lost 3 bases, V lost 1 base, and 3 bases had no gene match. Germline loops: CDR1 SQVTM, CDR2 ANQGSEA. CDR3: CSVEAGQGSNEKLFF. CDR3 DNA sequence: TGCAGCGTTGAAGCCGGACAGGGGTCTAATGAAAAACTGTTTTTT.

This clonotype has just a few counts. The chain is built from TRBV10-3 and TRBJ2-7; either TRBD1 or TRBD2 may fit D (5 bases each). V lost 7 bases, J lost 0 bases, and 10 bases lay in between. CDR1 ENHRY and CDR2 SYGVKD come from the germline V gene. The length of the CDR3 is 13 residues. The CDR3: CAINGDHSYEQYF. The CDR3 bases are TGTGCCATCAACGGGGACCACTCCTACGAGCAGTACTTC.

This clonotype was seen a few times. The V call is TRBV12-3 or TRBV12-4, the J call TRBJ2-1, with D tentatively TRBD1 or TRBD2 (6 bases each). The germline V and J ends were trimmed by 3 bases and 8 bases, with 20 bases remaining between them. This CDR3 is 16 amino acids long. The CDR3 nucleotides are TGTGCCAGCAGTTTCATGAGCTTACAGGGACTCGATGAGCAGTTCTTC. Amino acid sequence: CASSFMSLQGLDEQFF.

The CDR3 DNA is TGTGCCAGCAGCTTAGGGGACTTGAACTACAATGAGCAGTTCTTC. Its protein is CASSLGDLNYNEQFF. V usage is TRBV7-8 and J usage is TRBJ2-1, with a weak D call TRBD2 (6 bases). Trimming took off 1 base at V and 3 bases at J, with 10 bases between the two ends. CDR1 and CDR2 (germline): SGHVS, FQNEAQ. The CDR3 covers 15 residues.

The chain combines TRBV4-2 with TRBJ1-6; maybe TRBD1 (5 bases). CDR3 length: 15 amino acids. Germline lookup yields CDR1 LGHNA and CDR2 YNFKEQ. V was shortened by 1 base and J by 3 bases, with 7 bases between the two germline ends. CDR3 nucleotide sequence: TGTGCCAGCAGCCAAGTACAGGTCTATAATTCACCCCTCCACTTT. Translating gives CASSQVQVYNSPLHF.

V usage is TRBV11-1 and J usage is TRBJ2-5; 9 bases are shared with TRBD2. Germline lookup yields CDR1 SGHAT and CDR2 FQDESV (reference sequence). This CDR3 comprises 19 residues. V lost 1 base, J lost 1 base, and 13 bases stayed unmatched. The CDR3 reads CASSLGRPSGISSQETQYF. Written as DNA, the CDR3 is TGTGCCAGCAGCTTAGGTCGGCCTAGCGGGATCTCGTCCCAAGAGACCCAGTACTTC.

The chain is built from TRBV20-1 and TRBJ1-5; no reliable D call. The germline V gene has CDR1 DFQATT and CDR2 SNEGSKA (reference sequence). The CDR3 is 17 residues long. V shed 3 bases and J shed 4 bases, with 22 bases lying between them. The CDR3 spells CSASSVLENAMNQPQHF. CDR3 bases: TGCAGTGCTAGTTCGGTTTTGGAGAACGCTATGAATCAGCCCCAGCATTTT.

The rearrangement uses TRBV15 and TRBJ2-3; 9 bases line up with TRBD2. V lost 1 base and J lost 3; bases outside the gene matches: 8. The germline V gene has CDR1 LNHNV and CDR2 YYDKDF (reference sequence). The CDR3 consists of 17 residues. Here the CDR3 DNA reads TGTGCCACCAGCAGAGGTGGCGGGGGGGCCTCGACAGATACGCAGTATTTT. This translates into CATSRGGGGASTDTQYF. The variable domain in full, with the rest retrieved from reference TRBV15 and TRBJ2-3, is DAMVIQNPRYQVTQFGKPVTLSCSQTLNHNVMYWYQQKSSQAPKLLFHYYDKDFNNEADTPDNFQSRRPNTSFCFLDIRSPGLGDTAMYLCATSRGGGGASTDTQYFGPGTRLTVL.

This rearrangement joins TRBV5-6 to TRBJ1-1; possible D gene TRBD1, 6 bases. CDR1 is SGHDT and CDR2 is YYEEEE in the germline V gene. This CDR3 is 14 amino acids long. V lost 2 bases, J lost 6 bases, and 14 bases lay in between. CDR3 loop: CASSFAGGAAEAFF. Written as DNA, the CDR3 is TGTGCCAGCAGCTTTGCTGGGGGCGCGGCTGAAGCTTTCTTT.

As regards this clonotype: A much larger clone lies one base from this, so it may be a read error. The missing conserved phenylalanine or tryptophan at the end of this CDR3 makes a read error likely. The chain combines TRBV20-1 with TRBJ2-1, with 12 positions matching TRBD2. The CDR3 loop spans 15 amino acids. The junction had 5 bases not matched to a gene; V was cut back by 2 bases and J by 6 bases. Germline assignment: CDR1 DFQATT and CDR2 SNEGSKA (reference sequence). CDR3 nucleotides: TGCAGTGCTAGATCCACTAGCGGGAGGACCAATGAGCAGTTCTCC. Amino acids: CSARSTSGRTNEQFS.

The chain carries TRBV6-5 and TRBJ1-1; 7 positions agree with TRBD1. From germline, CDR1 is MNHEY and CDR2 SVGAGI. The CDR3 has 14 residues. J gave up 4 bases and V 4 bases, and 6 bases lay outside the gene matches. The chain's CDR3 is CASSSMTGPTEAFF. As DNA, the CDR3 is TGTGCCAGCAGTTCCATGACAGGGCCCACTGAAGCTTTCTTT.

CDR3 residues: CASGARGAANTEAFF. The CDR3 region has the DNA TGTGCCAGCGGGGCCCGGGGGGCTGCGAACACTGAAGCTTTCTTT. The gene calls are TRBV12-3 or TRBV12-4 and TRBJ1-1, with a tentative D call TRBD1 (6 bases). Between the trimmed V and J ends, which lost 8 bases and 1 base, there was a span of 17 bases. The CDR3 runs to 15 residues.

This clonotype was seen only a few times. This chain joins TRBV20-1 and TRBJ1-5, with a tentative D call TRBD1 (5 bases). Per germline, CDR1 DFQATT and CDR2 SNEGSKA (reference sequence). The CDR3 is made up of 15 amino acids. V was cut by 2 bases and J by 2 bases, with 13 bases left in between. The CDR3 spells CSARIHQGGNQPQHF. In nucleotides, the CDR3 is TGCAGTGCTAGAATACATCAGGGAGGCAATCAGCCCCAGCATTTT.

This clonotype came up many times. DNA for the CDR3: TGTGCCAGCAGCCAGGCGGCGGGAGGCTACACCTTC. Its translation is CASSQAAGGYTF. This rearrangement joins TRBV3-1 to TRBJ1-2; D ambiguous. This CDR3 region has 12 residues. V was clipped by 3 bases and J by 8 bases, with 10 bases between them. CDR1 is LGHDT, CDR2 YNNKEL, per germline (reference sequence). The entire variable domain, with the rest obtained from reference TRBV3-1 and TRBJ1-2, is as follows: DTAVSQTPKYLVTQMGNDKSIKCEQNLGHDTMYWYKQDSKKFLKIMFSYNNKELIINETVPNRFSPKSPDKAHLNLHINSLELGDSAVYFCASSQAAGGYTFGSGTRLTVV.

CDR3 nucleotide sequence: TGTGCCAGCAGCCAAGCCACGGGAGTCTCCTACAATGAGCAGTTCTTC. Protein: CASSQATGVSYNEQFF. The V call is TRBV4-2, the J call TRBJ2-1; perhaps TRBD2 as D (6 bases). CDR1 and CDR2 from the germline V gene are LGHNA and YNFKEQ. The CDR3 is 16 amino acids. V lost 1 base to trimming and J lost 0 bases, with 10 bases between them.

This clonotype was detected only a few times. This chain joins TRBV3-1 and TRBJ2-1, with TRBD2 as a possible D gene (5 bases). Between the trimmed V and J ends, which lost 0 bases and 10 bases, there was a span of 22 bases. The CDR3 extends over 17 amino acids. Germline V gene data show CDR1 as LGHDT and CDR2 as YNNKEL (reference sequence). CDR3 in DNA: TGTGCCAGCAGCCAAGAACGAAGGGCTAGCAGTACGGGGGAGCAGTTCTTC. Translation gives CASSQERRASSTGEQFF.

Ten or more counts support this clonotype. This chain uses TRBV14 with TRBJ1-4, with D possibly TRBD1 on 5 matching bases. Per the germline V gene, CDR1 is SGHDN and CDR2 is FVKESK. V lost 2 bases to trimming and J lost 0 bases, with 10 bases between them. The CDR3 extends over 16 amino acids. The CDR3 DNA sequence: TGTGCCAGCAGCCAATTAACAGGTTCAACTAATGAAAAACTGTTTTTT. This translates into CASSQLTGSTNEKLFF.

This clonotype was recorded at least ten times. The V call is TRBV27, the J call TRBJ1-1; D perhaps matches TRBD1 (5 bases). This CDR3 has 14 residues. Germline loops: CDR1 MNHEY, CDR2 SMNVEV (reference sequence). V was clipped by 1 base and J by 4 bases, with 10 bases between them. The CDR3 loop reads CASSLLGGVTEAFF. Written as DNA, the CDR3 is TGTGCCAGCAGTTTATTGGGGGGGGTCACTGAAGCTTTCTTT.

The J gene is TRBJ2-1, the V gene TRBV12-3 or TRBV12-4; maybe TRBD1 (5 bases). The germline V and J ends were trimmed by 3 bases and 6 bases, with 15 bases remaining between them. This CDR3 spans 15 amino acids. The CDR3 nucleotides are TGTGCCAGCAGTTTTGCACAGGTCTCGGGCAATGAGCAGTTCTTC. This sequence encodes CASSFAQVSGNEQFF.

The count of this clonotype is one. This chain uses TRBV3-1 with TRBJ2-2; 7 bases align to TRBD2. The CDR3 covers 17 residues. V lost 0 bases to trimming and J lost 5 bases; unmatched junction nucleotides: 9. Germline CDR1 reads LGHDT; CDR2 reads YNNKEL (reference sequence). CDR3 in DNA: TGTGCCAGCAGCCAAGAATACGCGGGAGTAGGAACCGGGGAGCTGTTTTTT. Residues: CASSQEYAGVGTGELFF.

This CDR3 reads CASSPRTSGGSGELFF. CDR3 sequence (DNA): TGTGCCAGCAGCCCTCGGACAAGCGGGGGGTCCGGGGAGCTGTTTTTT. The genes are TRBV7-6 and TRBJ2-2, with 9 bases identical to TRBD2. V lost 5 bases and J lost 6; bases outside the gene matches: 10. CDR3 length equals 16 residues. In germline, CDR1 is SGHVS, CDR2 FNYEAQ.

This clonotype was counted between two and nine times. The chain employs TRBV5-6 and TRBJ1-1; D unclear. The ends were cut back, 6 bases at V and 6 bases at J, with 15 bases in the middle. Germline CDR1 SGHDT, CDR2 YYEEEE. The CDR3 covers 13 residues. CDR3 amino acids: CASILSPNPEAFF. For the CDR3, the DNA is TGTGCCAGCATCCTCTCCCCGAATCCTGAAGCTTTCTTT.

Ten or more counts support this clonotype. The chain recombines TRBV20-1 with TRBJ2-3; 10 bases are shared with TRBD2. The length of the CDR3 is 14 residues. Trimming took 2 bases from V and 4 from J; bases not matched to a gene: 3. Germline assignment: CDR1 DFQATT and CDR2 SNEGSKA (reference sequence). The CDR3 nucleotides read TGCAGTGCTAGACAAAGCGGGGGGGCAGATACGCAGTATTTT. This sequence encodes CSARQSGGADTQYF.